This T cell receptor beta chain was profiled in a study of CD8 T cells in ankylosing spondylitis. Molecular-barcoded quantitative 5'-RACE produced these TCR beta libraries. TCRdb redid the calling of the 5' RACE reads with MiXCR, one entry per CDR3 protein. The sample yields 40,000 to 55,000 distinct CDR3 sequences, 7.4% seen once. This clonotype has at least ten counts. The CDR3 is 15 residues long. Germline V gives CDR1 SGHRS, CDR2 YFSETQ. V lost 0 bases and J lost 6; bases outside the gene matches: 1. V is TRBV5-1 and J is TRBJ2-1; 12 bases are a match to TRBD2. The sequence was collected from a female donor with ankylosing spondylitis or in good health (not recorded which). Specimen: blood, either unsorted or a sorted T cell fraction (not recorded which). This CDR3 reads CASSLGTSGVNEQFF. The DNA for the CDR3 is TGCGCCAGCAGCTTGGGGACTAGCGGGGTCAATGAGCAGTTCTTC.